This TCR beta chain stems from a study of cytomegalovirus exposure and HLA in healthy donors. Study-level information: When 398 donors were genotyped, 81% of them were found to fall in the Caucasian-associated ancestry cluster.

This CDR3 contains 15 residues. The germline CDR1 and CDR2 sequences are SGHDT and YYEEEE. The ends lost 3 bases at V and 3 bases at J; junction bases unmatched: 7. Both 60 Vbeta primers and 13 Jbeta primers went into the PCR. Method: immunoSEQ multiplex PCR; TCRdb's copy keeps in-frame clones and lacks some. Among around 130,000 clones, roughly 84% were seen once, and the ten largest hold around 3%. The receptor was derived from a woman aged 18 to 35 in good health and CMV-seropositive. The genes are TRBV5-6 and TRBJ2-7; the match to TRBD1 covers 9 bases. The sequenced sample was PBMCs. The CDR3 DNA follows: TGTGCCAGCAGCTCACCGGGACAGGGAATCTACGAGCAGTACTTC. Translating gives CASSSPGQGIYEQYF. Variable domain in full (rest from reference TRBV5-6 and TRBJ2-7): DAGVTQSPTHLIKTRGQQVTLRCSPKSGHDTVSWYQQALGQGPQFIFQYYEEEERQRGNFPDRFSGHQFPNYSSELNVNALLLGDSALYLCASSSPGQGIYEQYFGPGTRLTVT.